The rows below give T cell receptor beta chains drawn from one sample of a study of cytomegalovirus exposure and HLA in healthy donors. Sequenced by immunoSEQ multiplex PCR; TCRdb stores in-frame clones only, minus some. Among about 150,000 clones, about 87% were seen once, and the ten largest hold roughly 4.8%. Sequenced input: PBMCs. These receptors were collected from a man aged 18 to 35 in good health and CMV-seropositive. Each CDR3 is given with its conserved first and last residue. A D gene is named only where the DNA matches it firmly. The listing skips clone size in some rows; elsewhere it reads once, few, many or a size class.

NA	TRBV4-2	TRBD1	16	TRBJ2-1	TGTGCCAGCAGCCAAGATATAAGGGAGAGGGGGCATGAGCAGTTCTTC	CASSQDIRERGHEQFF
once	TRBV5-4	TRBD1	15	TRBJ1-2	TGTGCCAGCAGCTTGGTCTATGACAGGGAGTCGGGCTACACCTTC	CASSLVYDRESGYTF
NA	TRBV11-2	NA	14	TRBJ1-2	TGTGCCAGCAGCTTAGCCAGGACTGGCTATGGCTACACCTTC	CASSLARTGYGYTF
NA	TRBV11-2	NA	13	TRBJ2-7	TGTGCCAGCAGCTTAGCGACAGGATACGAGCAGTACTTC	CASSLATGYEQYF
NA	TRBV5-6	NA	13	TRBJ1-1	TGTGCCAGCAGCTTGGACAGGGTCACTGAAGCTTTCTTT	CASSLDRVTEAFF
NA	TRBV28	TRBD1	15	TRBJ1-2	TGTGCCAGCAGTTCGACAGGGGGCGACAACTATGGCTACACCTTC	CASSSTGGDNYGYTF
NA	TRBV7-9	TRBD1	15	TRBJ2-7	TGTGCCAGCAGCTTAGGGGACAGGGCCACCTACGAGCAGTACTTC	CASSLGDRATYEQYF
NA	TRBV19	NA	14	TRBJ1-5	TGTGCCAGTAATCGCATAGGGGGCAATCAGCCCCAGCATTTT	CASNRIGGNQPQHF
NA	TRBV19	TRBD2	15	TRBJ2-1	TGTGCCAGTAGTACCGGGACTAGCGGCTACAATGAGCAGTTCTTC	CASSTGTSGYNEQFF
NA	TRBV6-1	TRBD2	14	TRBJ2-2	TGTGCCAGCACGGGAGCGGGAGATACCGGGGAGCTGTTTTTT	CASTGAGDTGELFF
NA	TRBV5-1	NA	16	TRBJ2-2	TGCGCCAGCAGCTTGGAGCTTAGGGGGAACACCGGGGAGCTGTTTTTT	CASSLELRGNTGELFF
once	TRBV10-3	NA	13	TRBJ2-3	TGTGCCAGCTGGGGGGGGGCAACAGATACGCAGTATTTT	CASWGGATDTQYF
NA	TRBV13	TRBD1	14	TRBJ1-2	TGTGCCAGCAGACAACAGGGGGCCCTCCTTGGCTACACCTTC	CASRQQGALLGYTF
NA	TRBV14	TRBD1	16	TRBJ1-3	TGTGCCAGCAGCCTCCTACCTCAGGGGGCTGGAAACACCATATATTTT	CASSLLPQGAGNTIYF
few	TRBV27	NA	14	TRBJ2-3	TGTGCCAGCAGTTTATCGAGGGTGGAGGATACGCAGTATTTT	CASSLSRVEDTQYF
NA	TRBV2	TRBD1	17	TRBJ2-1	TGTGCCAGCAGTGACCCCCGGGACAGGGTTCAACATTGTGAGCAGTTCTTC	CASSDPRDRVQHCEQFF
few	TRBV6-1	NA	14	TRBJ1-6	TGTGCCAGCAGTGAAGCGGGGAGGGGCCAACCCCTCCACTTT	CASSEAGRGQPLHF
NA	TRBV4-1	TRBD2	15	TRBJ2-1	TGCGCCAGCAGCGCCACTAGCGGGAGCGGGGATGAGCAGTTCTTC	CASSATSGSGDEQFF
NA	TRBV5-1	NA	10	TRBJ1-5	TGCGCCAGCAGCTCTAGGCCCCAGCATTTT	CASSSRPQHF
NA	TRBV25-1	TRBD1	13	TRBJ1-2	TGTGCCAGCAGTGAACTAGGGGGCGATGGCTACACCTTC	CASSELGGDGYTF
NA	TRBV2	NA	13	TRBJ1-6	TGTGCCAGCATCCGGGTTTTTAATTCACCCCTCCACTTT	CASIRVFNSPLHF
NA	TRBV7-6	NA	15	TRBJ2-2	TGTGCCAGCAGCTTAGGGGGCGCCGGTGGCGGGGAGCTGTTTTTT	CASSLGGAGGGELFF